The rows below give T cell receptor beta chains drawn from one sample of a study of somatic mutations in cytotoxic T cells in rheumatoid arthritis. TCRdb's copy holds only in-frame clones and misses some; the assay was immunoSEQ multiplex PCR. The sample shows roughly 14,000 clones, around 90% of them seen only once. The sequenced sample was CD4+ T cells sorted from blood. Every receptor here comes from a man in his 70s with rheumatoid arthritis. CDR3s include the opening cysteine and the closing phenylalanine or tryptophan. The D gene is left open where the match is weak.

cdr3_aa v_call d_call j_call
CASSYDGGWTEAFF TRBV6-5 . TRBJ1-1
CSASETGPQHF TRBV20-1 . TRBJ1-5
CASSELPGGNDEQFF TRBV10-1 TRBD1 TRBJ2-1
CASSLGGSKNIQYF TRBV6-5 . TRBJ2-4
CASKVDRGNQPQHF TRBV2 TRBD1 TRBJ1-5
CASSPGQTYEQYF TRBV28 TRBD1 TRBJ2-7
CAWSVPGQGGAFF TRBV30 TRBD1 TRBJ1-1
CASTRTSGRVSDTQYF TRBV14 TRBD2 TRBJ2-3
CASSQGGLAGYNEQFF TRBV4-1 TRBD2 TRBJ2-1
CASSEQGNSGELFF TRBV6-4 . TRBJ2-2
CASRPTGSTEAFF TRBV7-6 . TRBJ1-1
CSVGSSWADTQYF TRBV29-1 . TRBJ2-3
CASSSGQGRSRGYEQYF TRBV5-1 TRBD1 TRBJ2-7
CASSLAQGAGTEAFF TRBV11-2 TRBD1 TRBJ1-1
CASKTPGQGAHEQYF TRBV23-1 TRBD1 TRBJ2-7
CASSAGTGGVGYTF TRBV2 TRBD1 TRBJ1-2
CASSSEIGVGAFF TRBV5-8 . TRBJ1-1
CASSLDRGGGQPQHF TRBV5-1 TRBD1 TRBJ1-5
CASSLGQGLQGNSPLHF TRBV5-1 TRBD1 TRBJ1-6
CASSRWASGTTSYNEQFF TRBV19 TRBD2 TRBJ2-1
CASSFGVSRGRDGYTF TRBV28 TRBD1 TRBJ1-2
CAWSVAGGWSSYNEQFF TRBV30 TRBD2 TRBJ2-1
CASSLAQDFNYGYTF TRBV5-1 . TRBJ1-2
CASSLGGNGYTF TRBV5-1 . TRBJ1-2
CASRDRGGEQYF TRBV6-1 TRBD1 TRBJ2-7
CASRYTGIEQFF TRBV7-2 . TRBJ2-1
CASSQGSGMTNEKLFF TRBV4-1 . TRBJ1-4
CASSLMSGPQETQYF TRBV5-1 . TRBJ2-5
CASSPPGEGYEQYF TRBV18 . TRBJ2-7
CASSSRRAGVYNEQFF TRBV5-4 TRBD2 TRBJ2-1
CASRRQTPQRSGYTF TRBV28 . TRBJ1-2
CASSPGGGTGFTEAFF TRBV4-1 TRBD1 TRBJ1-1
CASSTTGTTDTQYF TRBV5-1 . TRBJ2-3
CAIDLRDTQGEQYF TRBV2 . TRBJ2-7
CASSLTGNTEAFF TRBV11-2 . TRBJ1-1